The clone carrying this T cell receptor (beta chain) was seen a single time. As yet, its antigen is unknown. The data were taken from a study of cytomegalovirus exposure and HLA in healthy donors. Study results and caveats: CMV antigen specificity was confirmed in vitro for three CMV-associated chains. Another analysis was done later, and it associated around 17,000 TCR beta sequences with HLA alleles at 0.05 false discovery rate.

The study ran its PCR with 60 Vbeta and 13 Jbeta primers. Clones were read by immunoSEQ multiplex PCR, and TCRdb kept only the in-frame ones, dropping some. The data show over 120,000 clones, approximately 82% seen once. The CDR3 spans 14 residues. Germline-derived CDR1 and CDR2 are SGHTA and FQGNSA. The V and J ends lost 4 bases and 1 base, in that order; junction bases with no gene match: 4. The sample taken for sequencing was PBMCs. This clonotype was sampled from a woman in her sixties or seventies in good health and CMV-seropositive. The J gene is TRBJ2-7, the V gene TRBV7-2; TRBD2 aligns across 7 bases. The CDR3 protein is CASSSSGISYEQYF. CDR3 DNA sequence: TGTGCCAGCAGCTCGAGCGGGATATCCTACGAGCAGTACTTC.